The clone carrying this T cell receptor (beta chain) qualifies as medium-sized (0.01 to 0.1%). Alpha- and beta-chain coverage of first-strand cDNA came from TRAV- and TRBV-specific primers. Using a constant-region primer together with a V-primer adapter, TCRs were subjected to 20 PCR cycles of amplification. One entry per CDR3 protein, called by TCRdb with MiXCR from the reads. The sample lists about 9,800 distinct CDR3 sequences, 35% to 50% occurring once. Donors were treated with nivolumab, ipilimumab, aspirin, and low-dose cyclophosphamide and radiotherapy. All eligible patients presented with advanced solid tumors that contained no tumor-infiltrating lymphocytes. V lost 0 bases, J lost 10 bases, and 3 bases stayed unmatched. CDR3 length: 13 residues. In germline, CDR1 is SGHNT, CDR2 YYREEE (reference sequence). This specimen belongs to a study of low-dose radiotherapy and immunotherapy resistance in tumors. Study-wide background: Intravenous administration to patients comprised nivolumab at 240 mg every two weeks and ipilimumab at 1 mg/kg every six weeks. The authors gave intravenous cyclophosphamide 200 mg/m2 every two weeks, one day before radiation and immunotherapy.

The sequence derives from a human donor with advanced metastatic prostate, ovarian, gallbladder or colorectal cancer (not recorded which). This table probably holds off-target reads from a library built for another chain. The chain is built from TRBV5-4 and TRBJ2-1, with 8 nucleotides matching TRBD2. The CDR3: CASSLAGGKEQFF. The CDR3 DNA reads as TGTGCCAGCAGCTTGGCGGGGGGGAAGGAGCAGTTCTTC.